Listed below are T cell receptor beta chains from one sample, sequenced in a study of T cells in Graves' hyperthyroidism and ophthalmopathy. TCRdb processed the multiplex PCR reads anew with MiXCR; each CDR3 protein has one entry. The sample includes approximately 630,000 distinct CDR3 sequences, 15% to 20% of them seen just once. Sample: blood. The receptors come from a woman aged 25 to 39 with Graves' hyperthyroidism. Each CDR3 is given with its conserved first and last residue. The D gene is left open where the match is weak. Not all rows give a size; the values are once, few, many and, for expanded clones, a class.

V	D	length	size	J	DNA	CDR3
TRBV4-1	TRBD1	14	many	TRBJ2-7	TGCGCCAGCACCCAGGGGGCAGTCGGCGACGAGCAGTACTTC	CASTQGAVGDEQYF
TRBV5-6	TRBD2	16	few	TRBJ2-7	TGTGCCAGCAGCTTAGGACTAGCGGGAACCGCCAACGAGCAGTACTTC	CASSLGLAGTANEQYF
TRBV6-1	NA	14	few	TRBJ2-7	TGTGCCAGCAGTGATGGCAGCTTCTCCTACGAGCAGTACTTC	CASSDGSFSYEQYF
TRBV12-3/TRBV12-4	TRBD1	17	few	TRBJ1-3	TGTGCCAGCAGTTACGGGGCAGGGGGCAAGATTGGAAACACCATATATTTT	CASSYGAGGKIGNTIYF
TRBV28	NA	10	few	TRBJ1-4	TGTGCCAGCTATCGCGAAAAACTGTTTTTT	CASYREKLFF
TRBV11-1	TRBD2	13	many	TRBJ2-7	TGTGCCAGCAGCGTCATGACTAGCCGCGAGCAGTACTTC	CASSVMTSREQYF
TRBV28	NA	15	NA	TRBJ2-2	TGTGCCAGCCTCGGGCTAATGAAGAACACCGGGGAGCTGTTTTTT	CASLGLMKNTGELFF
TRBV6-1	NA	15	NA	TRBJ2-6	TGTGCCAGCACCCCCCACAGGGCTGGGGCCAACGTCCTGACTTTC	CASTPHRAGANVLTF
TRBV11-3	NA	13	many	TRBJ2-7	TGTGCCAGCAGCCGTCCGGGTCGTGACGAGCAGTACTTC	CASSRPGRDEQYF
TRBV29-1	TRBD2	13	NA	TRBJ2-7	TGCAGCGTTGAAACTAGCGCCTCCTACGAGCAGTACTTC	CSVETSASYEQYF
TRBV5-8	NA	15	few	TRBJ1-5	TGTGCCAGCGATTGGGGACCGGATAGCAATCAGCCCCAGCATTTT	CASDWGPDSNQPQHF
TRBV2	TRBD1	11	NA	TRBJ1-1	TGTGCCAGCAGAGGGGACAGGGCCTCAATCTTT	CASRGDRASIF
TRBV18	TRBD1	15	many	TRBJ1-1	TGTGCCAGCTCACCGACAGGGACAAAGAACACTGAAGCTTTCTTT	CASSPTGTKNTEAFF
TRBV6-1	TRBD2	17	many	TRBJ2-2	TGTGCCAGCAGTCCGAGACTAGCGGGAACGAACACCGGGGAGCTGTTTTTT	CASSPRLAGTNTGELFF
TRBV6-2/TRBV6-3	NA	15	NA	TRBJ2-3	TGTGCCAGCAGTTACGTGGGAGTGAACACAGATACGCAGTATTTT	CASSYVGVNTDTQYF
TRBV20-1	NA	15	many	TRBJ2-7	TGCAGTGCTAGAGTAAGGGGCCAGGTGTCCTACGAGCAGTACTTC	CSARVRGQVSYEQYF
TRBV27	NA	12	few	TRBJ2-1	TGTGCCAGCAGTTTATCGTCCGGGGGCATGTTCTTC	CASSLSSGGMFF
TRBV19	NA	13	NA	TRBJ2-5	TGTGCCAGTAGTATTACAGGCGGGGAGACCCAGTACTTC	CASSITGGETQYF
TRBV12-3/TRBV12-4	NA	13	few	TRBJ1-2	TGTGCCAGCAGTTTACAGGAAAAATATGGCTACACCTTC	CASSLQEKYGYTF
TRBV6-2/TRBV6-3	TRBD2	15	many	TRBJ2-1	TGTGCCAGCAGTTATGGGGAGGGGTCCTACAATGAGCAGTTCTTC	CASSYGEGSYNEQFF
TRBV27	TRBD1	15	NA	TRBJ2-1	TGTGCCATCCGTCGGACAGGGGCGCCCTACAATGAGCAGTTCTTC	CAIRRTGAPYNEQFF
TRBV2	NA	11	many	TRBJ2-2	TGTGCCAGCAGTGAAGGCCGGGAGCTGTTTTTT	CASSEGRELFF
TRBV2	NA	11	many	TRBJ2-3	TGTGCCAGCACAGTCAGAGATACGCAGTATTTT	CASTVRDTQYF
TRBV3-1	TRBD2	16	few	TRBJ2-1	TGTGCCAGCAGCCTCGGCGGACTAGCGGGAGTCAATGTGCAGTTCTTC	CASSLGGLAGVNVQFF
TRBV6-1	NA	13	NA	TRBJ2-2	TGTGCCAGCAGCTTCTACATTGCCGGGGAGCTGTTTTTT	CASSFYIAGELFF
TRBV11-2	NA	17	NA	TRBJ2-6	TGTGCCAGCAGCTTAACAGCCTTCAGCTCTGGGGCCAACGTCCTGACTTTC	CASSLTAFSSGANVLTF
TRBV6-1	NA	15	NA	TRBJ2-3	TGTGCCAGCCGTGACTTTAGCTCTAGCACAGATACGCAGTATTTT	CASRDFSSSTDTQYF
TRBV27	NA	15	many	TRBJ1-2	TGTGCCAGCAGTTTCTCTGGGACCTTTTTCTATGGCTACACCTTC	CASSFSGTFFYGYTF
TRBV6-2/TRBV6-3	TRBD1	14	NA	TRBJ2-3	TGTGCCAGCAGTTACGGGACAGGGGATGATACGCAGTATTTT	CASSYGTGDDTQYF
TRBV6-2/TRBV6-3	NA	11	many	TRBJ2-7	TGTGCCAGCAAGGACTCCTACGAGCAGTACTTC	CASKDSYEQYF
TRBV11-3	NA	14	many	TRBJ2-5	TGTGCCAGCAGCTTGCTGGGCGGACAAGAGACCCAGTACTTC	CASSLLGGQETQYF
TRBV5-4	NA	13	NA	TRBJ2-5	TGTGCCAGCAGCAGAAAAGCTCAAGAGACCCAGTACTTC	CASSRKAQETQYF
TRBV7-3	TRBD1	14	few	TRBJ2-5	TGTGCCAGCAGCCCCAAGACAGGGTTCGGGACCCAGTACTTC	CASSPKTGFGTQYF
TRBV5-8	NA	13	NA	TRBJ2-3	TGTGCCAGCAGCTACCTCCTCGACCGGCCCCAGTATTTT	CASSYLLDRPQYF
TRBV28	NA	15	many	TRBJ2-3	TGTGCCAGCAGCCGGACAGTAGGAAGCACAGATACGCAGTATTTT	CASSRTVGSTDTQYF
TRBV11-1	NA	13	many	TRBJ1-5	TGTGCCAGCAGCTTAGCGATAAACCAGCCCCAGCATTTT	CASSLAINQPQHF
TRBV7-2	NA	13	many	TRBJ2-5	TGTGCCAGCAGCTTAATGGAGCAAGAGACCCAGTACTTC	CASSLMEQETQYF
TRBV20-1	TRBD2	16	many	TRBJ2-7	TGCAGTGCTAAGGGACTAGCGGGAGGGTCCGCCTACGAGCAGTACTTC	CSAKGLAGGSAYEQYF
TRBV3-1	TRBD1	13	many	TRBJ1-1	TGTGCCAGCAGCCAGAACAGGGGCACTGAAGCTTTCTTT	CASSQNRGTEAFF
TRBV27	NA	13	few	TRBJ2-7	TGTGCCAGCAGTTTATCGACGGGGGCCGAGCAGTACTTC	CASSLSTGAEQYF
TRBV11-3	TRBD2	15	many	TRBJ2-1	TGTGCCAGCAGCTTTACTAGCGGGTACTACAATGAGCAGTTCTTC	CASSFTSGYYNEQFF
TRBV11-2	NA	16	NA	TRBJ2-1	TGTGCCAGCAGCCTTATCCTAGGAGTCACCTACAATGAGCAGTTCTTC	CASSLILGVTYNEQFF
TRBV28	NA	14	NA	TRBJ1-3	TGTGCCAGCAGTTTTGGTGATTCTGGAAACACCATATATTTT	CASSFGDSGNTIYF
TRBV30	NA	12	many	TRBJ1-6	TGTGCCTGGAGTGTAACGGGTTCACCCCTCCACTTT	CAWSVTGSPLHF
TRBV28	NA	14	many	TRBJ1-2	TGTGCCAGCAGTTCTCTGGGGCAACCACATGGCTACACCTTC	CASSSLGQPHGYTF
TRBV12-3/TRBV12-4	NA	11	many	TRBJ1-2	TGTGCCAGCAGTTTGCCAGACGGCTACACCTTC	CASSLPDGYTF
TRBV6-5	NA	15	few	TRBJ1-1	TGTGCCAGCAGTTACTCTCGGAATATACACACTGAAGCTTTCTTT	CASSYSRNIHTEAFF
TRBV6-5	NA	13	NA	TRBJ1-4	TGTGCCAGCAGTTATAGCCGGGGCGAAAAACTGTTTTTT	CASSYSRGEKLFF
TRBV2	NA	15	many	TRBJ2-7	TGTGCCAGCAGTGAATTGACAGGAAGCTCCTACGAGCAGTACTTC	CASSELTGSSYEQYF